Following are 22 T cell receptor beta chains from one sample sequenced in a study of blood T cell repertoires in COVID-19. Using immunoSEQ multiplex PCR, the repertoire was profiled, and TCRdb retains in-frame clones only, with some absent. The sample has 250,000 to 350,000 clones, around 86% seen once. Input material: peripheral blood. All receptors derive from a woman aged 40 to 49 who had recovered from COVID-19.

J is TRBJ2-1 and V is TRBV29-1, with 11 bases aligning to TRBD2. The ends lost 7 bases at V and 1 base at J; junction bases unmatched: 3. There are 14 residues in the CDR3. Germline CDR1 reads SQVTM; CDR2 reads ANQGSEA. CDR3: CSARLAGSYNEQFF. The CDR3 DNA sequence: TGCAGCGCTAGACTAGCGGGATCCTACAATGAGCAGTTCTTC.

This sequence joins TRBV11-3 and TRBJ1-3; 9 nucleotides match TRBD1. The ends lost 4 bases at V and 3 bases at J; junction bases unmatched: 7. Germline CDR1 is SGHNT and CDR2 is YENEEA. The CDR3 runs 16 residues. The CDR3 is CASSSRQGDYGNTIYF. CDR3 nucleotide sequence: TGTGCCAGCAGCTCCCGACAGGGGGATTATGGAAACACCATATATTTT.

The V and J genes are TRBV28 and TRBJ2-1, with a tentative D call TRBD1 (6 bases). Germline CDR1 MDHEN, CDR2 SYDVKM. This CDR3 has 16 residues. V was cut by 6 bases and J by 0 bases, with 15 bases left in between. CDR3 DNA sequence: TGTGCCAGCAGCAATCCCCCCAGGGGCTCCTACAATGAGCAGTTCTTC. Its protein product is CASSNPPRGSYNEQFF.

The chain uses TRBV7-2 and TRBJ2-2; D is unresolved. The V end lost 0 bases, the J end lost 2 bases, and 7 bases lay between the germline ends. The CDR3 runs 15 residues. Germline loops: CDR1 SGHTA, CDR2 FQGNSA. The CDR3 bases are TGTGCCAGCAGCTTAGCAGCTTCAAACACCGGGGAGCTGTTTTTT. Translated: CASSLAASNTGELFF. Combining the CDR3 with reference TRBV7-2 and TRBJ2-2 gives the whole variable domain GAGVSQSPSNKVTEKGKDVELRCDPISGHTALYWYRQSLGQGLEFLIYFQGNSAPDKSGLPSDRFSAERTGGSVSTLTIQRTQQEDSAVYLCASSLAASNTGELFFGEGSRLTVL.

The chain recombines TRBV28 with TRBJ1-1; D not certain. The length of the CDR3 is 10 residues. Trimming took off 3 bases at V and 8 bases at J, with 4 bases between the two ends. Looked up from germline, CDR1 is MDHEN and CDR2 is SYDVKM. The CDR3 reads CASSFREAFF. The CDR3 DNA reads TGTGCCAGCAGTTTCAGGGAAGCTTTCTTT.

CDR3 sequence (DNA): TGCGCCAGCAGACCCGAAGTGGGAGTGAGCTCCTACGAGCAGTACTTC. Its translation is CASRPEVGVSSYEQYF. The chain has TRBV5-1 and TRBJ2-7; D possibly corresponds to TRBD2 (5 bases). Germline lookup yields CDR1 SGHRS and CDR2 YFSETQ. Between the trimmed V and J ends, which lost 5 bases and 0 bases, there was a span of 18 bases. The CDR3 extends over 16 amino acids.

The gene calls are TRBV4-1 and TRBJ2-1; 10 positions match TRBD2. Germline V gene lookup returns CDR1 MGHRA and CDR2 YSYEKL. The junction had 2 bases not matched to a gene; V was cut back by 1 base and J by 5 bases. The CDR3 loop spans 15 amino acids. CDR3: CASSQAGLADNEQFF. CDR3 bases: TGCGCCAGCAGCCAAGCTGGACTAGCGGACAATGAGCAGTTCTTC.

V gene TRBV3-1 (or the pseudogene TRBV3-2) combines with J gene TRBJ2-1; D may be TRBD2 (6 bases). The germline V gene has CDR1 LGHDT and CDR2 YNNKEL (reference sequence). CDR3 size: 12 residues. V was trimmed by 2 bases and J by 10 bases, leaving 9 bases between them. The CDR3 sequence: CASSQFSGEQFF. The DNA for the CDR3 is TGTGCCAGCAGCCAATTTAGCGGCGAGCAGTTCTTC.

CDR3 DNA: TGTGCCAGCAGTGAAACGGCCCTAGGAGGCACAGATACGCAGTATTTT. Protein sequence: CASSETALGGTDTQYF. The V and J genes are TRBV6-1 and TRBJ2-3; no firm D call. V was trimmed by 2 bases and J by 1 base, leaving 13 bases between them. This CDR3 is built from 16 residues. The V gene's germline CDR1 is MNHNS and CDR2 SASEGT.

This rearrangement joins TRBV20-1 to TRBJ2-3; no clear D gene. This CDR3 contains 13 residues. Trimming shortened V by 3 bases and J by 2 bases, and 9 bases separated the two germline ends. Per germline, CDR1 DFQATT and CDR2 SNEGSKA (reference sequence). CDR3 loop: CSASLAATDTQYF. DNA for the CDR3: TGCAGTGCTAGTTTGGCCGCCACAGATACGCAGTATTTT.

The CDR3 protein is CASSHSGRVAKNIQYF. In nucleotides, the CDR3 is TGCGCCAGCAGCCATAGCGGGAGGGTAGCCAAAAACATTCAGTACTTC. The J gene is TRBJ2-4, the V gene TRBV4-1, with 11 bases aligning to TRBD2. V shed 3 bases, J shed 0 bases, and the junction held 1 base outside the gene matches. CDR1 and CDR2 from the germline V gene are MGHRA and YSYEKL. This CDR3 has 16 residues.

This clone was recorded once. This chain links TRBV6-5 with TRBJ1-1; D perhaps matches TRBD1 (6 bases). CDR1 and CDR2 from the germline V gene are MNHEY and SVGAGI. The CDR3 is 15 residues long. V was trimmed by 6 bases and J by 0 bases, leaving 14 bases between them. CDR3 residues: CASRQGGGLNTEAFF. In DNA form, the CDR3 reads TGTGCCAGCAGACAGGGAGGGGGTTTGAACACTGAAGCTTTCTTT.

The chain is built from TRBV11-2 and TRBJ2-5, with 11 bases that match TRBD2. This CDR3 has 16 residues. Looked up from germline, CDR1 is SGHAT and CDR2 is FQNNGV. V lost 5 bases and J lost 5; bases outside the gene matches: 10. The CDR3 reads CASSTRLAGLGETQYF. CDR3 bases: TGTGCCAGCAGCACTCGACTAGCGGGATTGGGGGAGACCCAGTACTTC.

A single count supports this clone. The J gene is TRBJ2-2, the V gene TRBV5-1; D is possibly TRBD1 (6 bases). The CDR3 runs 16 residues. The germline CDR1 and CDR2 sequences are SGHRS and YFSETQ. V dropped 0 bases and J dropped 0 bases, with 9 bases sitting between them. The CDR3 region is CASSLAGTPNTGELFF. The CDR3 bases are TGCGCCAGCAGCTTGGCCGGGACACCGAACACCGGGGAGCTGTTTTTT.

This sequence joins TRBV18 and TRBJ2-6; 7 bases map to TRBD1. Per the germline V gene, CDR1 is KGHSH and CDR2 is LQKENI. This CDR3 region has 18 residues. J was trimmed by 0 bases and V by 3 bases; bases with no gene match: 8. The DNA for the CDR3 is TGTGCCAGCTCACCGGCAGGGGGTCCGAGCTCTGGGGCCAACGTCCTGACTTTC. Its translation: CASSPAGGPSSGANVLTF.

The table lists this clone with a count of one. V usage is TRBV7-9 and J usage is TRBJ2-7; 7 positions agree with TRBD1. J lost 7 bases, V lost 7 bases, and 13 bases had no gene match. The CDR3 has 14 residues. Germline values: CDR1 SEHNR, CDR2 FQNEAQ (reference sequence). CDR3 in amino acids: CASTLGEGGREQYF. In nucleotides, the CDR3 is TGTGCCAGCACCCTCGGGGAAGGGGGCAGGGAGCAGTACTTC.

The V call is TRBV18, the J call TRBJ1-2, with D possibly matching TRBD1 (5 bases). The CDR3 is 12 amino acids. Trimming pared 4 bases from V and 6 bases from J, leaving 9 bases between. Germline V gene lookup returns CDR1 KGHSH and CDR2 LQKENI. CDR3 residues: CASSQGRDGYTF. CDR3 bases: TGTGCCAGCTCACAGGGGAGGGATGGCTACACCTTC.

This clone has only one observation. The chain employs TRBV5-5 and TRBJ1-1; possible D gene TRBD1, 5 bases. The CDR3 contains 16 residues. The V end lost 0 bases, the J end lost 4 bases, and 16 bases lay between the germline ends. Germline CDR1 is SGHKS and CDR2 is YYEKEE (reference sequence). The CDR3 DNA reads as TGTGCCAGCAGCTTGGCCCCAGGGATAATGGGCACTGAAGCTTTCTTT. Translation: CASSLAPGIMGTEAFF.

Only one count was recorded for this clone. The chain links TRBV19 to TRBJ2-7; tentative D call: TRBD1 (6 bases). The CDR3 spans 14 residues. The V and J ends lost 9 bases and 7 bases respectively, with 22 bases between them. Germline V lookup: CDR1 LNHDA, CDR2 SQIVND (reference sequence). This chain's CDR3 is CASQPGQGLREQYF. In DNA, the CDR3 is TGTGCCAGCCAGCCCGGGCAGGGGTTACGGGAGCAGTACTTC. The entire variable domain, with the rest obtained from reference TRBV19 and TRBJ2-7, is as follows: DGGITQSPKYLFRKEGQNVTLSCEQNLNHDAMYWYRQDPGQGLRLIYYSQIVNDFQKGDIAEGYSVSREKKESFPLTVTSAQKNPTAFYLCASQPGQGLREQYFGPGTRLTVT.

The rearrangement uses TRBV6-1 and TRBJ2-3; a possible D gene is TRBD1 (5 bases). Germline CDR1 and CDR2: MNHNS and SASEGT. The ends were cut back, 0 bases at V and 2 bases at J, with 12 bases in the middle. The CDR3 covers 16 residues. The CDR3 loop reads CASSEAPRASTDTQYF. The CDR3 bases are TGTGCCAGCAGTGAAGCGCCCAGGGCCTCCACAGATACGCAGTATTTT.

V usage is TRBV19 and J usage is TRBJ2-1; a possible D gene is TRBD2 (6 bases). Germline-derived CDR1 and CDR2 are LNHDA and SQIVND (reference sequence). Between the trimmed V and J ends, which lost 5 bases and 0 bases, there was a span of 14 bases. This CDR3 contains 16 residues. DNA of the CDR3: TGTGCCAGTAGTGATCCAGGAGGGAGCTCCTACAATGAGCAGTTCTTC. Residues: CASSDPGGSSYNEQFF.

The chain uses TRBV27 and TRBJ2-1; the match to TRBD2 covers 11 bases. Per germline, CDR1 MNHEY and CDR2 SMNVEV (reference sequence). Trimming took 5 bases from V and 4 from J; bases not matched to a gene: 7. The CDR3 extends over 16 amino acids. CDR3: CASSARLAGQYNEQFF. CDR3 nucleotides: TGTGCCAGCAGTGCCCGACTAGCGGGACAGTACAATGAGCAGTTCTTC.